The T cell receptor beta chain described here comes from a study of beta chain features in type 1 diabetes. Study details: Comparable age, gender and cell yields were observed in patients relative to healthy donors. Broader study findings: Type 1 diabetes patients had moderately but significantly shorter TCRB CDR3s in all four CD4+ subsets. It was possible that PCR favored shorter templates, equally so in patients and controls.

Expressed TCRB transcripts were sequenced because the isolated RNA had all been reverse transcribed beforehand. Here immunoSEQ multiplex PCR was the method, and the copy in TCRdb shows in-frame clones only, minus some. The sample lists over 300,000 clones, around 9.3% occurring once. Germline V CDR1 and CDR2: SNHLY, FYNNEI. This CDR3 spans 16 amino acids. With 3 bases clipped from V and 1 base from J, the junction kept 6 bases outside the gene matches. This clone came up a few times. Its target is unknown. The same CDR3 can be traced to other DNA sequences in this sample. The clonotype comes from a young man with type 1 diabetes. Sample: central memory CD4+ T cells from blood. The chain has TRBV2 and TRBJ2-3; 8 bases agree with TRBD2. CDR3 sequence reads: CASSEGRGGRTDTQYF. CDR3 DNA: TGTGCCAGCAGTGAGGGTCGGGGGGGCCGCACAGATACGCAGTATTTT.